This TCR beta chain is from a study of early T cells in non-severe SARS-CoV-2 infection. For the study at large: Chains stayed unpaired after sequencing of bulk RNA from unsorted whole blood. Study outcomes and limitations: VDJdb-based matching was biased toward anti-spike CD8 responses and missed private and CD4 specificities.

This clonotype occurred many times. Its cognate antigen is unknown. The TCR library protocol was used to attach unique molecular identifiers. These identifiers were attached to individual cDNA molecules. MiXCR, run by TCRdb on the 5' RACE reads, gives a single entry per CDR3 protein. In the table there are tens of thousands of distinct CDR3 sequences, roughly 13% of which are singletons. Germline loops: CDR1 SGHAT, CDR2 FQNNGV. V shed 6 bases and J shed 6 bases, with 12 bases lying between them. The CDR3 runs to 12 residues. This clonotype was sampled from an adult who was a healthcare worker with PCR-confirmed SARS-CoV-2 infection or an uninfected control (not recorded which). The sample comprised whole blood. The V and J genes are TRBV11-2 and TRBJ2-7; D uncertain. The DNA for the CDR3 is TGTGCCAGCAGTTCGACTTGGGGCGAGCAGTACTTC. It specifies CASSSTWGEQYF.